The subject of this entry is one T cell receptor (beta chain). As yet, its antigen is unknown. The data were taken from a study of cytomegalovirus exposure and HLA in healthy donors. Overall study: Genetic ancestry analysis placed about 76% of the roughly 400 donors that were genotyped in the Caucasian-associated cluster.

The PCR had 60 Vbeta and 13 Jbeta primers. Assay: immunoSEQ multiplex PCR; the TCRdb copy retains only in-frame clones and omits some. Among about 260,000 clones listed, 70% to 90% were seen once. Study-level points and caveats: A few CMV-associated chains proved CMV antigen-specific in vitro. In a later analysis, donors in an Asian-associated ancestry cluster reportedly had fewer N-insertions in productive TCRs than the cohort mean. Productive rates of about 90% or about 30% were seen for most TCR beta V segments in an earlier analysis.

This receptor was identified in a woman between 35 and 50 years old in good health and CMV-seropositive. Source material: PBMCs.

The CDR3 sequence: CTSSPLAGDTQYF. CDR3 sequence (DNA): TGCACCAGCAGCCCATTAGCGGGCGATACGCAGTATTTT. The chain is built from TRBV1 and TRBJ2-3; no DNA check was done on the table's D call, TRBD2. TRBV1 is recorded as a pseudogene. The CDR3 has 13 amino acids.